The 28 T cell receptor beta chains below come from one sample, sequenced in a study of circulating CD8 cells and anti-PD-1 response in melanoma. Sorting of live CD3+CD8+TCRalphabeta+ cells by PD-1 and/or TIGIT gave four subsets. The QIAseq Immune Repertoire TCR panel built the libraries from roughly 15 ng of total RNA. MiXCR, applied by TCRdb to the reads, yields one record per CDR3 protein. Here the sample spans a few hundred distinct CDR3 sequences, 12% to 15% being singletons. Sequences were derived from CD8+ T cells from PBMCs, sampled at baseline or after one month of anti-PD-1 therapy (not recorded which). The receptors originated from a human donor with melanoma.

This clonotype has just a few counts. One base away lies a much larger clone, so this may be a sequencing read error. This chain connects TRBV19 to TRBJ2-2, with TRBD2 matching 8 bases. V shed 5 bases and J 6 bases; nucleotides not matched to a gene: 5. Germline V gives CDR1 LNHDA, CDR2 SQIVND (reference sequence). The CDR3 runs to 14 residues. The CDR3 region has the DNA TGTGCCAGTAGTGGGACTAGTCTTGCCGGGGAGCTGTTTTTT. The encoded protein is CASSGTSLAGELFF.

This clonotype ranks as hyperexpanded. The chain couples TRBV9 to TRBJ2-1; perhaps TRBD2 as D (6 bases). This CDR3 is built from 11 residues. Deletions cut 7 bases from V and 10 bases from J, with 12 bases between. Germline values: CDR1 SGDLS, CDR2 YYNGEE. The CDR3 nucleotides read TGTGCCAGCGGGGGGATGAAGGAGCAGTTCTTC. It translates to CASGGMKEQFF.

By frequency in the sample, this clonotype is medium-sized. The junction departs from the called germline gene at one end, perhaps through a read error. The chain has TRBV6-2 or TRBV6-3 and TRBJ2-5, with 7 bases lining up with TRBD2. CDR3 length: 17 residues. Per the germline V gene, CDR1 is MNHEY and CDR2 is SVGEGT. The CDR3 nucleotides are TGTGCCGGCAGTTACGACGTTCGAGCGGGGCAACAAGAGACCCAGTACTTC. Residues: CAGSYDVRAGQQETQYF.

This clonotype is labeled large. The chain combines TRBV28 with TRBJ2-5; D is possibly TRBD1 (6 bases). Germline V gene data show CDR1 as MDHEN and CDR2 as SYDVKM. V was trimmed by 6 bases and J by 0 bases, leaving 14 bases between them. The CDR3 consists of 15 residues. DNA for the CDR3: TGTGCCAGCAGATTACCCCAGGGGCACCAAGAGACCCAGTACTTC. Translated: CASRLPQGHQETQYF.

This clonotype is deemed large. The V call is TRBV7-9, the J call TRBJ2-2; no firm D call. This CDR3 region has 14 residues. Trimming stripped 6 bases from V and 6 bases from J, with 14 bases between. Germline-derived CDR1 and CDR2 are SEHNR and FQNEAQ (reference sequence). CDR3 amino acids: CASRSGSPPGELFF. CDR3 DNA sequence: TGTGCCAGCAGGTCGGGTAGCCCGCCCGGGGAGCTGTTTTTT.

As to this clonotype: This may be a read error, as it is one base from a much larger clone. The chain couples TRBV19 to TRBJ1-2; D is ambiguous. CDR1 is LNHDA and CDR2 is SQIVND in the germline V gene (reference sequence). This CDR3 contains 11 residues. The CDR3 protein is CASSTAYDYTF. The CDR3 nucleotides read TGTGCCAGTAGCACAGCCTATGACTACACCTTC.

Concerning this clonotype: This may stem from a read error, because a much larger clone lies one nucleotide away. The CDR3 here is CASSASGGCNEQFF. The CDR3 nucleotides read TGCGCCAGCAGCGCTAGCGGGGGGTGCAATGAGCAGTTCTTC. This chain connects TRBV5-1 to TRBJ2-1, with 11 bases that match TRBD2. The CDR3 sequence is 14 residues long. Germline values: CDR1 SGHRS, CDR2 YFSETQ. V gave up 4 bases and J gave up 6 bases; unmatched junction bases: 3. Drawing the rest from reference TRBV5-1 and TRBJ2-1, the complete variable domain is KAGVTQTPRYLIKTRGQQVTLSCSPISGHRSVSWYQQTPGQGLQFLFEYFSETQRNKGNFPGRFSGRQFSNSRSEMNVSTLELGDSALYLCASSASGGCNEQFFGPGTRLTVL.

This clonotype was counted between two and nine times. The chain carries TRBV30 and TRBJ2-7; TRBD2 aligns across 7 bases. Germline V gene lookup returns CDR1 GTSNPN and CDR2 SVGIG (reference sequence). V shed 4 bases, J shed 5 bases, and the junction held 5 bases outside the gene matches. The CDR3 covers 12 residues. The CDR3 region is CAWTWGGNEQYF. The CDR3 DNA follows: TGTGCCTGGACGTGGGGGGGTAACGAGCAGTACTTC.

This clonotype is classed as large (0.1 to 1%). The CDR3 reads CASSKPRTRTCYEQYF. As DNA, the CDR3 is TGTGCCAGCAGCAAGCCTCGAACCAGGACATGCTACGAGCAGTACTTC. The chain is built from TRBV21-1 and TRBJ2-7; TRBD1 is taken as the D call from the table, unchecked against the DNA. TRBV21-1 has pseudogene status. The CDR3 runs to 16 residues.

By frequency in the sample, this clonotype is medium-sized (0.01 to 0.1%). The rearrangement links TRBV20-1 to TRBJ2-3; 7 positions agree with TRBD1. The CDR3 is 13 amino acids. Looked up from germline, CDR1 is DFQATT and CDR2 is SNEGSKA (reference sequence). J was trimmed by 2 bases and V by 6 bases; bases with no gene match: 5. CDR3 nucleotides: TGCAGTGCCAACAGGGGACCCACAGATACGCAGTATTTT. This encodes CSANRGPTDTQYF.

In its sample, this clonotype ranks as medium-sized. The chain carries TRBV7-6 and TRBJ2-3; D is undetermined. This CDR3 spans 14 amino acids. CDR1 and CDR2 (germline): SGHVS, FNYEAQ. The V and J ends lost 1 base and 3 bases respectively, with 8 bases between them. The CDR3 reads CASSLVGVTDTQYF. The CDR3 DNA is TGTGCCAGCAGCTTAGTTGGGGTAACAGATACGCAGTATTTT.

By sample fraction, this clonotype is medium-sized. The chain carries TRBV20-1 and TRBJ2-7; D gene unclear. The CDR3 runs 16 residues. With 0 bases removed from V and 0 bases from J, the gap between germline ends came to 15 bases. Per germline, CDR1 DFQATT and CDR2 SNEGSKA (reference sequence). In DNA form, the CDR3 reads TGCAGTGCTAGAGATCTGACGGCAATAGTCTCCTACGAGCAGTACTTC. Protein: CSARDLTAIVSYEQYF.

In this sample, this clonotype is medium-sized (0.01 to 0.1%). The chain links TRBV12-3 or TRBV12-4 to TRBJ2-1; D tentatively reads TRBD1 or TRBD2 (6 bases each). V lost 3 bases and J lost 10, with 16 bases in between. CDR3 length: 14 amino acids. The CDR3 DNA is TGTGCCAGCAGTTTGAGTTACGGGGGCCAAGAGCAGTTCTTC. Translating it yields CASSLSYGGQEQFF.

This clonotype is large. This CDR3 reads CASSEAIGNQPQHF. CDR3 coding DNA: TGTGCCAGCAGTGAAGCGATTGGGAACCAGCCCCAGCATTTT. The genes are TRBV2 and TRBJ1-5; D is uncertain. CDR1 is SNHLY, CDR2 FYNNEI, per germline. The CDR3 length is 14 residues. Trimming stripped 0 bases from V and 7 bases from J, with 10 bases between.

This clonotype is deemed medium-sized (0.01 to 0.1%). The chain combines TRBV6-1 with TRBJ2-7; tentatively, D is TRBD1 (6 bases). This CDR3 region has 14 residues. The V end was cut by 4 bases, the J end by 0 bases, with 10 bases between. Germline CDR1 reads MNHNS; CDR2 reads SASEGT. The CDR3 loop is CASSGRDNSYEQYF. The DNA for the CDR3 is TGTGCCAGCAGTGGCCGGGACAACTCCTACGAGCAGTACTTC.

Relative to its sample, this clonotype is large. The V call is TRBV27, the J call TRBJ2-3; no reliable D call. The CDR3 sequence is 12 residues long. CDR1 MNHEY and CDR2 SMNVEV come from the germline V gene (reference sequence). Trimming took off 8 bases at V and 4 bases at J, with 10 bases between the two ends. Written as DNA, the CDR3 is TGTGCCAGCGGCGTCGGACCAGATACGCAGTATTTT. Amino acid sequence: CASGVGPDTQYF.

In the case of this clonotype: Possible read error: a much larger clone is one base away. The CDR3 ends on some other residue instead of the conserved phenylalanine or tryptophan, so this is likely a read error. This chain joins TRBV15 and TRBJ1-2; tentative D call: TRBD1 (5 bases). V lost 5 bases to trimming and J lost 4 bases, with 17 bases between them. CDR1 and CDR2 (germline): LNHNV, YYDKDF (reference sequence). The CDR3 loop spans 15 amino acids. The CDR3, as DNA: TGTGCCACCAGCGGAAAGACAGCCCTAGGCTATGGCTACACCCTC. Its protein product is CATSGKTALGYGYTL.

By proportion, this clonotype is large. The chain uses TRBV5-4 and TRBJ2-4; 8 positions agree with TRBD2. Germline CDR1 reads SGHNT; CDR2 reads YYREEE (reference sequence). The CDR3 sequence is 16 residues long. The V segment lost 4 bases and the J segment 6 bases; nucleotides outside the gene matches: 12. CDR3 amino acids: CASSPFRGGLGNIQYF. The CDR3 nucleotides read TGTGCCAGCAGCCCCTTCCGGGGGGGCCTAGGAAACATTCAGTACTTC.

In its sample, this clonotype is large. The genes are TRBV28 and TRBJ2-7; the match to TRBD1 covers 8 bases. CDR3 size: 12 residues. Germline V gives CDR1 MDHEN, CDR2 SYDVKM. J was trimmed by 6 bases and V by 4 bases; bases with no gene match: 2. As DNA, the CDR3 is TGTGCCAGCAGTTCCGACAGGGGCGAGCAGTACTTC. Its protein is CASSSDRGEQYF.

This clonotype is classed as medium-sized. Given a much more abundant clone one base away, this may be a read error. This chain joins TRBV5-1 and TRBJ2-7; possible D gene TRBD2, 5 bases. Germline V CDR1 and CDR2: SGHRS, YFSETQ. The CDR3 length is 15 residues. As DNA, the CDR3 is TGCGCCAGCAGCCCGGGATCCTACACGGGCTACGAGCAGAACTTC. It codes for CASSPGSYTGYEQNF.

The chain is built from TRBV28 and TRBJ2-2; 7 positions match TRBD1. The CDR3 length is 14 residues. Germline-derived CDR1 and CDR2 are MDHEN and SYDVKM. V was pared by 4 bases and J by 9 bases, with 8 bases of the junction left unmatched. CDR3 residues: CASSSPKGARELFF. CDR3 DNA: TGTGCCAGCAGTTCGCCTAAGGGGGCGCGGGAGCTGTTTTTT. Drawing the rest from reference TRBV28 and TRBJ2-2, the complete variable domain is DVKVTQSSRYLVKRTGEKVFLECVQDMDHENMFWYRQDPGLGLRLIYFSYDVKMKEKGDIPEGYSVSREKKERFSLILESASTNQTSMYLCASSSPKGARELFFGEGSRLTVL.

By share, this clonotype counts as large. The chain uses TRBV24-1 and TRBJ2-1; D is uncertain. The V gene's germline CDR1 is KGHDR and CDR2 SFDVKD. The CDR3 covers 11 residues. V lost 9 bases and J lost 6, with 8 bases in between. CDR3 bases: TGTGCCACCGAGTATGGCAATGAGCAGTTCTTC. Translating gives CATEYGNEQFF.

By share of the sample, this clonotype is medium-sized (0.01 to 0.1%). The rearrangement uses TRBV23-1 and TRBJ2-2; unclear D gene. TRBV23-1 is an open reading frame, and its role is uncertain. V was trimmed by 1 base and J by 5 bases, leaving 14 bases between them. This CDR3 has 16 residues. CDR3 protein: CASSQCWAVRTGELFF. CDR3 bases: TGCGCCAGCAGTCAATGTTGGGCAGTTAGGACCGGGGAGCTGTTTTTT.

By sample fraction, this clonotype is medium-sized (0.01 to 0.1%). The chain recombines TRBV29-1 with TRBJ2-2; no clear D gene. With 7 bases removed from V and 6 bases from J, the gap between germline ends came to 9 bases. The CDR3 has 11 residues. CDR1 is SQVTM, CDR2 ANQGSEA, per germline. CDR3 sequence (DNA): TGCAGCGCCCGTCAGTCCGGGGAGCTGTTTTTT. Its translation: CSARQSGELFF.

This clonotype is labeled large. The rearrangement joins TRBV19 to TRBJ2-4; maybe TRBD1 (6 bases). CDR3 length: 21 amino acids. V dropped 5 bases and J dropped 0 bases, with 29 bases sitting between them. CDR1 and CDR2 (germline): LNHDA, SQIVND (reference sequence). This chain's CDR3 is CASSSLPGQLATTLAKNIQYF. The CDR3 DNA follows: TGTGCCAGTAGTTCCCTACCCGGACAGCTAGCAACGACCCTAGCCAAAAACATTCAGTACTTC.

This clonotype is medium-sized by share. The chain recombines TRBV7-9 with TRBJ1-2; TRBD1 aligns across 7 bases. This CDR3 has 16 residues. The V and J ends lost 5 bases and 11 bases, in that order; junction bases with no gene match: 20. Germline loops: CDR1 SEHNR, CDR2 FQNEAQ (reference sequence). The CDR3 sequence is CASSAPRDSGLIGYTF. CDR3 bases: TGTGCCAGCAGCGCCCCACGGGACAGCGGGCTAATAGGGTACACCTTC.

Only one count was recorded for this clonotype. CDR3 DNA: TGTGCCACCAGTGGAGACAGGGACGGCTACGAGCAGTACTTC. Its protein product is CATSGDRDGYEQYF. The chain recombines TRBV24-1 with TRBJ2-7, with TRBD1 matching over 7 bases. Unmatched junction bases numbered 6, after V lost 5 bases and J lost 3 bases. CDR3 size: 14 residues. The V gene's germline CDR1 is KGHDR and CDR2 SFDVKD.

This clonotype is medium-sized. The rearrangement uses TRBV9 and TRBJ2-1, with a tentative D call TRBD1 (6 bases). Germline assignment: CDR1 SGDLS and CDR2 YYNGEE. This CDR3 has 16 residues. Trimming pared 3 bases from V and 7 bases from J, leaving 20 bases between. The CDR3 sequence is CASSAQGGGQSNEQFF. The CDR3 DNA follows: TGTGCCAGCAGCGCCCAGGGTGGGGGCCAATCAAATGAGCAGTTCTTC.